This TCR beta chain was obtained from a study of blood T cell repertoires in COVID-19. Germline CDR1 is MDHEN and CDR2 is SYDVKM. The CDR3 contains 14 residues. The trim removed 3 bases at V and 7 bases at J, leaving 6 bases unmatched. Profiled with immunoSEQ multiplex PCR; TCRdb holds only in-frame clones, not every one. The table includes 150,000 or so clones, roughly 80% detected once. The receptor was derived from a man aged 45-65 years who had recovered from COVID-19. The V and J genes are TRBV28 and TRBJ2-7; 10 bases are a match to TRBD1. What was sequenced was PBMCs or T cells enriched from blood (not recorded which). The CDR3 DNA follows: TGTGCCAGCAGTTTCCGGGACAGGGGTCAAGAGCAGTACTTC. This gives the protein CASSFRDRGQEQYF.